This paragraph reports one T cell receptor beta chain. Antigen: not known. Looked up from germline, CDR1 is DFQATT and CDR2 is SNEGSKA (reference sequence). This CDR3 contains 12 residues. CD8+ T cell subsets were each sorted in triplicate, approximately 270,000 cells apiece. The CD45RO-CCR7+CD27+CD95- phenotype denoted naive CD8+ T cells. The source of the sample is a study of CXCR3-negative and CXCR3-positive naive CD8 T cells. Each TRB cDNA library was prepared by 5' RACE (with UMI labels). TCRdb reprocessed the 5' RACE reads and stores each CDR3 protein as one record, lacking DNA. The repertoire shows approximately 100,000 distinct CDR3 sequences; the top ten hold roughly 0.35%. Study-level points and caveats: The study found that naive CXCR3-negative and CXCR3-positive cells shared TRBV-TRBJ usage, while memory cells differed. Memory CD8+ cells had much lower diversity, and both naive subsets had comparably high diversity. Higher TRB CDR3 hydrophobicity marked CXCR3-positive naive cells relative to CXCR3-negative naive cells.

The source material was naive CXCR3+ CD8+ T cells from blood. The subset is: CD45RO-CCR7+CD27+CD95- naive CD8+ T cells expressing CXCR3 (TNR3+). This sequence was found in a human donor in good health. Some clones in this sample may be carry-over from other donors' samples. V is TRBV20-1 and J is TRBJ2-1. CDR3 amino acids: CSARDVGNEQFF.